This TCR beta chain derives from a study of cytomegalovirus exposure and HLA in healthy donors. CDR3 size: 16 residues. CDR1 and CDR2 (germline): LGHNA, YSLEER. V shed 0 bases and J 4 bases; nucleotides not matched to a gene: 4. 13 Jbeta primers and 60 Vbeta primers were used for the PCR. Using immunoSEQ multiplex PCR, the repertoire was profiled, and TCRdb retains in-frame clones only, with some absent. The table lists about 190,000 clones, roughly 80% of them singletons. The study's findings and limits: Trimming of TCR beta V- and J-genes showed a link, identified in a later analysis, to a missense DCLRE1C variant.

Concerning this clone: Its antigen is not known.

Sample: PBMCs. This chain links TRBV4-3 with TRBJ2-1, with 9 bases aligning to TRBD2. The sequence was collected from a man between 35 and 55 years old in good health and CMV-seropositive. Written as DNA, the CDR3 is TGCGCCAGCAGCCAAGAAGCGGGGGGCCGGTACAATGAGCAGTTCTTC. Translation gives CASSQEAGGRYNEQFF.